Listed below are T cell receptor beta chains from one sample, sequenced in a study of beta chain features in type 1 diabetes. Profiled with immunoSEQ multiplex PCR; TCRdb holds only in-frame clones, not every one. This sample yields 350,000 to 450,000 clones, of which around 12% are seen a single time; approximately 0.011% belongs to the top ten. Sequencing input: naive CD4+ T cells from blood. These receptors originate from a woman in her late teens or twenties with type 1 diabetes. CDR3s include the opening cysteine and the closing phenylalanine or tryptophan. The order of the fields is V gene, D gene, J gene, clone size, CDR3 DNA, CDR3 protein. D genes are given only for firm matches. The listing skips clone size in some rows; elsewhere it reads once, few, many or a size class.

V gene: TRBV29-1
D gene: TRBD2
J gene: TRBJ2-5
clone size: few
CDR3 DNA: TGCAGCTCAGCGGGAGGCACTCAAGGAGCCCAGTACTTC
CDR3 protein: CSSAGGTQGAQYF

V gene: TRBV7-3
D gene: TRBD2
J gene: TRBJ2-1
clone size: few
CDR3 DNA: TGTGCCAGCAGCTGGATCGGGACTAGCGGGAGGAATGAGCAGTTCTTC
CDR3 protein: CASSWIGTSGRNEQFF

V gene: TRBV28
D gene: TRBD1
J gene: TRBJ1-2
clone size: few
CDR3 DNA: TGTGCCAGCGGCGTTCCGGGACAGACCTATGGCTACACCTTC
CDR3 protein: CASGVPGQTYGYTF

V gene: TRBV25-1
D gene: TRBD1
J gene: TRBJ1-1
clone size: -
CDR3 DNA: TGTGCCAGCACCCAGGACAGGGGCCGGGGCACTGAAGCTTTCTTT
CDR3 protein: CASTQDRGRGTEAFF

V gene: TRBV9
D gene: TRBD1
J gene: TRBJ1-2
clone size: few
CDR3 DNA: TGTGCCAGCAGCGTAGAGGTTCAGGACAGGGAGTGGTACGGCTACACCTTC
CDR3 protein: CASSVEVQDREWYGYTF

V gene: TRBV15
D gene: TRBD2
J gene: TRBJ2-5
clone size: -
CDR3 DNA: TGTGCCACCAGCAAGGGATTAGCGGGAGTACAAGAGACCCAGTACTTC
CDR3 protein: CATSKGLAGVQETQYF

V gene: TRBV5-1
D gene: -
J gene: TRBJ2-1
clone size: few
CDR3 DNA: TGCGCCAGCAGCCCCCAGACAGCTAACAATGAGCAGTTCTTC
CDR3 protein: CASSPQTANNEQFF

V gene: TRBV7-8
D gene: TRBD2
J gene: TRBJ2-5
clone size: few
CDR3 DNA: TGTGCCAGCAACCGAGGCGATAGCGGGGGACCGCGGGAGACCCAGTACTTC
CDR3 protein: CASNRGDSGGPRETQYF

V gene: TRBV15
D gene: -
J gene: TRBJ2-7
clone size: -
CDR3 DNA: TGTGCCACCAGCAAGCGCGAATTAGTCTACGAGCAGTACTTC
CDR3 protein: CATSKRELVYEQYF

V gene: TRBV18
D gene: TRBD2
J gene: TRBJ2-5
clone size: -
CDR3 DNA: TGTGCCAGCTCCAAGGGACTAGCGGGACAGCAAGAGACCCAGTACTTC
CDR3 protein: CASSKGLAGQQETQYF

V gene: TRBV29-1
D gene: -
J gene: TRBJ2-6
clone size: -
CDR3 DNA: TGCAGCGTTGCACAGGCCGGGGCCAACGTCCTGACTTTC
CDR3 protein: CSVAQAGANVLTF

V gene: TRBV9
D gene: -
J gene: TRBJ2-5
clone size: -
CDR3 DNA: TGTGCCAGCAGCGCGGTAGGGGAAGAGACCCAGTACTTC
CDR3 protein: CASSAVGEETQYF

V gene: TRBV9
D gene: -
J gene: TRBJ2-5
clone size: -
CDR3 DNA: TGTGCCAGCAGCGTAGGCAGGGGGGACCAGTACTTC
CDR3 protein: CASSVGRGDQYF

V gene: TRBV19
D gene: -
J gene: TRBJ1-2
clone size: -
CDR3 DNA: TGTGCCAGTAGAGAGGACAGAGCCTCAGGTGGCTACACCTTC
CDR3 protein: CASREDRASGGYTF

V gene: TRBV6-5
D gene: -
J gene: TRBJ1-6
clone size: -
CDR3 DNA: TGTGCCAGCAGGGCGGACAAGATATCACCCCTCCACTTT
CDR3 protein: CASRADKISPLHF

V gene: TRBV9
D gene: -
J gene: TRBJ1-2
clone size: few
CDR3 DNA: TGTGCCAGCAGCGTAGATTGGGGAGCGGGGGGCTACACCTTC
CDR3 protein: CASSVDWGAGGYTF